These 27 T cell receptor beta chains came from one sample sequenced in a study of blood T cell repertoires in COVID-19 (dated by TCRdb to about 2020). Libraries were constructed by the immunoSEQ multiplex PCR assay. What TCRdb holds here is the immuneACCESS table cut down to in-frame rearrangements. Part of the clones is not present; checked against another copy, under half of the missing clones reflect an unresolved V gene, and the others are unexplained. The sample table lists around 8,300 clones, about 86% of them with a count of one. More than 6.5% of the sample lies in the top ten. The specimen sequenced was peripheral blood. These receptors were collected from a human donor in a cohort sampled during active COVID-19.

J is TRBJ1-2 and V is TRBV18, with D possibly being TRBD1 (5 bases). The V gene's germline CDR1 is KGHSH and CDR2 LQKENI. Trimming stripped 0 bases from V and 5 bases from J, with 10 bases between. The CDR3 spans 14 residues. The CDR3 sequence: CASSPPGDRYGYTF. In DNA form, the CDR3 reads TGTGCCAGCTCACCACCGGGTGACAGATATGGCTACACCTTC. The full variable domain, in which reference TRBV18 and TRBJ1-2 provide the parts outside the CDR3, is NAGVMQNPRHLVRRRGQEARLRCSPMKGHSHVYWYRQLPEEGLKFMVYLQKENIIDESGMPKERFSAEFPKEGPSILRIQQVVRGDSAAYFCASSPPGDRYGYTFGSGTRLTVV.

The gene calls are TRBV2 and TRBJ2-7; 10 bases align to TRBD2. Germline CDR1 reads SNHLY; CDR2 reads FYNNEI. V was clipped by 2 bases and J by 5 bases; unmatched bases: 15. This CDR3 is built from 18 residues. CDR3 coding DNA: TGTGCCAGCAGTGAAACCCGATACGCGCTAGCGGGAGCAAACGAGCAGTACTTC. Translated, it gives CASSETRYALAGANEQYF.

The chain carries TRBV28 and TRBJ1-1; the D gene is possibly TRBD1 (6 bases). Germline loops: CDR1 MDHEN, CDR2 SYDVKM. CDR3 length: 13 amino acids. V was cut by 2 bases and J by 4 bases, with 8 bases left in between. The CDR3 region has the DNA TGTGCCAGCAGTTTACAGGGGAGCACTGAAGCTTTCTTT. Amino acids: CASSLQGSTEAFF.

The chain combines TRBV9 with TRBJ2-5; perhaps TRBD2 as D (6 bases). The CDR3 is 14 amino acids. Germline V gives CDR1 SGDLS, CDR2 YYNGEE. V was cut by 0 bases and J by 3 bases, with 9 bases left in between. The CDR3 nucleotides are TGTGCCAGCAGCGTAGGATTAGCGGAAGAGACCCAGTACTTC. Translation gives CASSVGLAEETQYF. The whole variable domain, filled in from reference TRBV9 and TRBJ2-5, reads DSGVTQTPKHLITATGQRVTLRCSPRSGDLSVYWYQQSLDQGLQFLIQYYNGEERAKGNILERFSAQQFPDLHSELNLSSLELGDSALYFCASSVGLAEETQYFGPGTRLLVL.

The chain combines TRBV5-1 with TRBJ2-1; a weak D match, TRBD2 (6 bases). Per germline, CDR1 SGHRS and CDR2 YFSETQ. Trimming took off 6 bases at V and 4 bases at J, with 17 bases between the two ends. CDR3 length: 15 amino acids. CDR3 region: CASTSSGGPYNEQFF. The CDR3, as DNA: TGCGCCAGCACTAGTAGCGGTGGCCCATACAATGAGCAGTTCTTC.

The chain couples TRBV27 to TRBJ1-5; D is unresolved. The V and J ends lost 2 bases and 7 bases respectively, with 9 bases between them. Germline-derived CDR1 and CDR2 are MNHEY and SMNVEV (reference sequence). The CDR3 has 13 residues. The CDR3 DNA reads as TGTGCCAGCAGTTTAGCCGGGTTCCAGCCCCAGCATTTT. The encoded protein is CASSLAGFQPQHF.

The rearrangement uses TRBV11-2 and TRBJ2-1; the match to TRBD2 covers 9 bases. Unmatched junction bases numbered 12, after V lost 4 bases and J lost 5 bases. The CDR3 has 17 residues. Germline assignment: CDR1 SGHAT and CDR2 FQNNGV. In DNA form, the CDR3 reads TGTGCCAGCAGCTCCGTATTCGCGGGAGGGCCTAACAATGAGCAGTTCTTC. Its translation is CASSSVFAGGPNNEQFF.

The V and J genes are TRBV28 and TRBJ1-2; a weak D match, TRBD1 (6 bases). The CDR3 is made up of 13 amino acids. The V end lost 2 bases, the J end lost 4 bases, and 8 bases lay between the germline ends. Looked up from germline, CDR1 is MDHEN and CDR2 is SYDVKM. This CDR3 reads CASSLRTAYGYTF. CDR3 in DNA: TGTGCCAGCAGTTTAAGGACAGCCTATGGCTACACCTTC.

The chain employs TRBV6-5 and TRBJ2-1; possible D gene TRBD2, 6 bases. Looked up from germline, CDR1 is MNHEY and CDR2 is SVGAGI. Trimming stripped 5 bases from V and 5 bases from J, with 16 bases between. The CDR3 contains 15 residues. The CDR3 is CASSRHSGANNEQFF. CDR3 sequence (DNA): TGTGCCAGCAGTAGGCATAGCGGAGCTAACAATGAGCAGTTCTTC.

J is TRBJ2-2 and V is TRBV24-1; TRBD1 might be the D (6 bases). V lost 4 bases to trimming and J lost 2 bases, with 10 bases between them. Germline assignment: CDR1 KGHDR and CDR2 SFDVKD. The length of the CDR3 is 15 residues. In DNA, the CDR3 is TGTGCCACCAGTGAGGCAGGGGATAACACCGGGGAGCTGTTTTTT. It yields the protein CATSEAGDNTGELFF.

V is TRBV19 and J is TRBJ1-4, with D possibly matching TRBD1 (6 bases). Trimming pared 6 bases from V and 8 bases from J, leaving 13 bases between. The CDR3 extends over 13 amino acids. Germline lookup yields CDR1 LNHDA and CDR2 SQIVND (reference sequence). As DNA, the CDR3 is TGTGCCAGTAGAGGACAGACGGGGGAAAAACTGTTTTTT. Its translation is CASRGQTGEKLFF.

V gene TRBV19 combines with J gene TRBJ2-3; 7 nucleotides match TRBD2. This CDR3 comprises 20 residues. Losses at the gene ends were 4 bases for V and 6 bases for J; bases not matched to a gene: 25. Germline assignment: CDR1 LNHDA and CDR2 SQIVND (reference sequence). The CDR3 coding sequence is TGTGCCAGTAGTAGGGGATATTCCAGCCTACACAGATTGGGAGGGGATACGCAGTATTTT. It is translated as CASSRGYSSLHRLGGDTQYF. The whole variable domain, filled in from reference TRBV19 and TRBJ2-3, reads DGGITQSPKYLFRKEGQNVTLSCEQNLNHDAMYWYRQDPGQGLRLIYYSQIVNDFQKGDIAEGYSVSREKKESFPLTVTSAQKNPTAFYLCASSRGYSSLHRLGGDTQYFGPGTRLTVL.

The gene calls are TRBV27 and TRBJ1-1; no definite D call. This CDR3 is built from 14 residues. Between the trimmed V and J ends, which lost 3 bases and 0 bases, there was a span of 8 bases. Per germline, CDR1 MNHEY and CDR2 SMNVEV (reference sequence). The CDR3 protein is CASSLAGMNTEAFF. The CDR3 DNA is TGTGCCAGCAGTTTGGCGGGGATGAACACTGAAGCTTTCTTT.

This chain's CDR3 is CASSNRYNEQFF. CDR3 DNA sequence: TGTGCCAGCAGCAATCGGTACAATGAGCAGTTCTTC. This chain links TRBV7-2 with TRBJ2-1; the D is unclear. This CDR3 is 12 amino acids long. CDR1 and CDR2 (germline): SGHTA, FQGNSA. The V end lost 5 bases, the J end lost 4 bases, and 6 bases lay between the germline ends.

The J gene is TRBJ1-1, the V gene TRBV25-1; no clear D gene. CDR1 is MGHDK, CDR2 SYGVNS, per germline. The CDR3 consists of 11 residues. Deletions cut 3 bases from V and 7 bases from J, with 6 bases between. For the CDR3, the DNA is TGTGCCAGCAGTGAGGAGTTTGAAGCTTTCTTT. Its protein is CASSEEFEAFF.

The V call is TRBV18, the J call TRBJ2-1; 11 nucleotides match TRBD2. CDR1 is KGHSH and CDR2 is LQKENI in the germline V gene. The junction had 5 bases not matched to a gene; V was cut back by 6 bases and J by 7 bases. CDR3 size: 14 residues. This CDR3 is CASSLAGGGNEQFF. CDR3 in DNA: TGTGCCAGCTCCTTAGCGGGAGGGGGGAATGAGCAGTTCTTC.

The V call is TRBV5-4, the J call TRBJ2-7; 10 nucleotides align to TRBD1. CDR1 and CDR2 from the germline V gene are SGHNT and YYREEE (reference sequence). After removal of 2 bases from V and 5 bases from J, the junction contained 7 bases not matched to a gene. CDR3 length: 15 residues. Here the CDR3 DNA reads TGTGCCAGCAGCTTCAGGACAGGGGGGTCGAACGAGCAGTACTTC. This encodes CASSFRTGGSNEQYF.

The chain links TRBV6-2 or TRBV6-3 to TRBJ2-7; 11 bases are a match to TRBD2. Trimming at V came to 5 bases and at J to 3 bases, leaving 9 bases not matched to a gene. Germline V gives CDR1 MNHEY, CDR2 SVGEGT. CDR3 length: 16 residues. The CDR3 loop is CASSTVLAGEIYEQYF. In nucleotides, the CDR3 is TGTGCCAGCAGTACCGTACTAGCGGGAGAAATCTACGAGCAGTACTTC.

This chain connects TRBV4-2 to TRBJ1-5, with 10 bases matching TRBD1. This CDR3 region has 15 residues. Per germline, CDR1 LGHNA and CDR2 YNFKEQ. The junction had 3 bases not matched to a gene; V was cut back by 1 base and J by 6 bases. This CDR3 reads CASSQGQGAFQPQHF. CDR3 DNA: TGTGCCAGCAGCCAAGGACAGGGGGCATTTCAGCCCCAGCATTTT.

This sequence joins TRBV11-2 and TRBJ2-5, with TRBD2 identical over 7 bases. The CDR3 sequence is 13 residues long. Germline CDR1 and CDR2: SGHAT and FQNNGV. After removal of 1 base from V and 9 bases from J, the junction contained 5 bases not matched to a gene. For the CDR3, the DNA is TGTGCCAGCAGCTTAGGACTTCGGGGGGCCCAGTACTTC. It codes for CASSLGLRGAQYF.

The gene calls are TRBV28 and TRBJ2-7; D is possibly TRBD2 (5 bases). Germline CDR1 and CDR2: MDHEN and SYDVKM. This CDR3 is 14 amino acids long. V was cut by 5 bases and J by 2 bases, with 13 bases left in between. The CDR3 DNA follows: TGTGCCAGCAGTCCTTCACTAGGGACCTACGAGCAGTACTTC. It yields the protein CASSPSLGTYEQYF.

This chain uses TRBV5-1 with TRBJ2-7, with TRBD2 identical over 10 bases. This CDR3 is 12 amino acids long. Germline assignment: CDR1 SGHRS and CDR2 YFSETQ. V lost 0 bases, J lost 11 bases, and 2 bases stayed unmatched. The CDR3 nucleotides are TGCGCCAGCAGCTTGGATAGCGGGAGGAAGTACTTC. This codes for CASSLDSGRKYF.

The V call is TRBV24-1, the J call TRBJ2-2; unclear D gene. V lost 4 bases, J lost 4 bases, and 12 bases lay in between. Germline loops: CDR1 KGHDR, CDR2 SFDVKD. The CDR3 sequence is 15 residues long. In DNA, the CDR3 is TGTGCCACCAGTGACCCCCGGAGTCGCACCGGGGAGCTGTTTTTT. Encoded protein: CATSDPRSRTGELFF.

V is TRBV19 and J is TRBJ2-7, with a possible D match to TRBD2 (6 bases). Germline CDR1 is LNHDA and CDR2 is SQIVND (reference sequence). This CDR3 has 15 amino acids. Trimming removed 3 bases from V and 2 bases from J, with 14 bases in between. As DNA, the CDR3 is TGTGCCAGTAGTATTATCGGGGAGGTTACCTACGAGCAGTACTTC. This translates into CASSIIGEVTYEQYF.

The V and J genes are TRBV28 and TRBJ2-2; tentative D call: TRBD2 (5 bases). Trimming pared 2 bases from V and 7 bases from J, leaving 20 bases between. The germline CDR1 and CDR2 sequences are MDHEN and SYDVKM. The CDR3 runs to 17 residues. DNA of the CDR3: TGTGCCAGCAGTTTAAATCCTCCGAGGCGTCGGGACGGGGAGCTGTTTTTT. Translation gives CASSLNPPRRRDGELFF.

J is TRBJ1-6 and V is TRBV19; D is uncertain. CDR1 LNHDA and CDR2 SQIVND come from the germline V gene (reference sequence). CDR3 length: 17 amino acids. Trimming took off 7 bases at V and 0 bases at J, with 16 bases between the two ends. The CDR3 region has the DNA TGTGCCAGTACTAACGACGCGTGGAGCTCCTATAATTCACCCCTCCACTTT. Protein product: CASTNDAWSSYNSPLHF.

The CDR3 DNA sequence: TGTGCCAGTGGGGGCGCGCCGAGGCCGGAGACCCAGTACTTC. This encodes CASGGAPRPETQYF. The V gene is TRBV2, the J gene TRBJ2-5; the D gene is possibly TRBD1 (6 bases). V shed 9 bases and J shed 5 bases, with 19 bases lying between them. CDR1 is SNHLY, CDR2 FYNNEI, per germline. The CDR3 totals 14 residues.